This is a list of T cell receptor beta chains from one sample in a study of T cells in Graves' hyperthyroidism and ophthalmopathy. A single record per CDR3 protein comes from TCRdb applying MiXCR to the multiplex PCR reads. This table holds approximately 700,000 distinct CDR3 sequences, roughly 15% found once. Sequencing used blood. These receptors all stem from a man aged 18 to 29 with Graves' hyperthyroidism. Each CDR3 is given with its conserved first and last residue. The D gene is left open where the match is weak. Part of the rows lack a size; the others show once, few, many or a class for expanded clones.

v_gene	abundance	j_gene	len	d_gene	CDR3aa	CDR3nt
TRBV6-5	few	TRBJ2-3	15	.	CASSYVGGVTDTQYF	TGTGCCAGCAGTTACGTTGGAGGGGTCACAGATACGCAGTATTTT
TRBV28	.	TRBJ2-2	12	.	CASMWGSGELFF	TGTGCCAGCATGTGGGGTTCCGGGGAGCTGTTTTTT
TRBV4-1	.	TRBJ1-5	15	TRBD1	CASTKDGQVGQPQHF	TGCGCCAGCACCAAAGACGGACAGGTCGGTCAGCCCCAGCATTTT
TRBV20-1	.	TRBJ1-1	14	.	CSARVRGPNTEAFF	TGCAGTGCTAGAGTTAGGGGCCCAAACACTGAAGCTTTCTTT
TRBV28	many	TRBJ2-5	14	TRBD2	CASSQRGPRETQYF	TGTGCCAGCTCACAGCGGGGCCCCCGGGAGACCCAGTACTTC
TRBV18	.	TRBJ2-3	15	.	CASSPEGRATDTQYF	TGTGCCAGCTCACCAGAGGGCAGGGCCACAGATACGCAGTATTTT
TRBV30	few	TRBJ1-4	13	.	CAWSAGTNEKLFF	TGTGCCTGGAGTGCAGGAACTAATGAAAAACTGTTTTTT
TRBV7-9	many	TRBJ2-3	12	.	CASSPQGKSQYF	TGTGCCAGCAGCCCCCAGGGTAAATCGCAGTATTTT
TRBV13	few	TRBJ2-5	15	.	CASSAWGGGQETQYF	TGTGCCAGCAGCGCCTGGGGTGGGGGGCAAGAGACCCAGTACTTC
TRBV4-1	few	TRBJ1-1	15	TRBD1	CASSRVGTGGDEAFF	TGCGCCAGCAGCAGAGTCGGGACAGGGGGGGATGAAGCTTTCTTT
TRBV7-8	many	TRBJ2-1	15	TRBD2	CASSLGVTSINEQFF	TGTGCCAGCAGCTTAGGGGTGACTAGCATCAATGAGCAGTTCTTC
TRBV5-1	.	TRBJ2-5	15	.	CASSSWRGGQETQYF	TGCGCCAGCAGCTCCTGGCGGGGCGGCCAAGAGACCCAGTACTTC
TRBV20-1	.	TRBJ2-1	15	.	CSARGVGAAYNEQFF	TGCAGTGCCAGGGGGGTCGGGGCCGCCTACAATGAGCAGTTCTTC